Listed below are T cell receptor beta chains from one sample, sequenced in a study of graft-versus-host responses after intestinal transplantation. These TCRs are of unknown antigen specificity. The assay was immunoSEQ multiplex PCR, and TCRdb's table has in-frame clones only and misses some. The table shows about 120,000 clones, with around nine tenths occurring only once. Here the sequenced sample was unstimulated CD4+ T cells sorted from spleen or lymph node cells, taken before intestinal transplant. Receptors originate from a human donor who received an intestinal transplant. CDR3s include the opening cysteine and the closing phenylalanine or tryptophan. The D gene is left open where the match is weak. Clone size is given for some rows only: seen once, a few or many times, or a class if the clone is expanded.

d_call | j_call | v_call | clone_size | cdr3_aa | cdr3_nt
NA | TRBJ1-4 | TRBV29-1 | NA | CSAALGQEKLFF | TGCAGCGCGGCCCTTGGACAGGAAAAACTGTTTTTT
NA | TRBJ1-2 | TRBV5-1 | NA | CASSLGDGLTRGYTF | TGCGCCAGCAGCTTGGGTGACGGCCTCACTAGGGGCTACACCTTC
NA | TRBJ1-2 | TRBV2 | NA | CASSREVGLYGYTF | TGTGCCAGCAGTAGAGAGGTCGGTCTCTATGGCTACACCTTC
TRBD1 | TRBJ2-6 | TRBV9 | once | CASSARGTGRSGANVLTF | TGTGCCAGCAGCGCGAGGGGGACAGGGCGCTCTGGGGCCAACGTCCTGACTTTC
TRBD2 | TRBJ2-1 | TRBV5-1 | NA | CASSLGGGRGYEQFF | TGCGCCAGCAGCTTGGGGGGCGGGAGAGGCTATGAGCAGTTCTTC
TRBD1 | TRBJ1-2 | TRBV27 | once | CASKTGQGYYGYTF | TGTGCCAGCAAAACCGGACAGGGCTACTATGGCTACACCTTC
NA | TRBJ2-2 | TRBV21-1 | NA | CASSIWRDRGYVGNTGELFF | TGTGCCAGCAGCATTTGGCGGGACAGGGGATACGTCGGGAACACCGGGGAGCTGTTTTTT
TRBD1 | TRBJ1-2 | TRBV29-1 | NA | CSAVRGTAHGYTF | TGCAGCGCGGTCCGCGGGACAGCGCATGGCTACACCTTC
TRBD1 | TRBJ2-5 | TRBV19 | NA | CASSITGTGQETQYF | TGTGCCAGTAGTATAACGGGGACAGGGCAAGAGACCCAGTACTTC
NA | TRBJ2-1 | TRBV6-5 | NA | CASSYSSRFSNEQFF | TGTGCCAGCAGTTACTCGAGTCGTTTCTCCAATGAGCAGTTCTTC
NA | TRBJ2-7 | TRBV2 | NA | CASRDHPTRKYEQYF | TGTGCCAGCAGAGACCATCCAACTAGGAAGTACGAGCAGTACTTC
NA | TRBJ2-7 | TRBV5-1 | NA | CASSLGGDSTYEQYF | TGCGCCAGCAGCTTGGGGGGGGACAGTACCTACGAGCAGTACTTC
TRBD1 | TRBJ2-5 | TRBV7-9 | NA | CASSLVPTGGRETQYF | TGTGCCAGCAGCTTAGTCCCGACAGGGGGCAGGGAGACCCAGTACTTC
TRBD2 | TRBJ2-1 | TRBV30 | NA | CAWSVPDRSIKGLAYNEQFF | TGTGCCTGGAGTGTACCCGACAGGAGCATTAAGGGACTAGCGTACAATGAGCAGTTCTTC
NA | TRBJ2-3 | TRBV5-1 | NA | CASSPGGIDTQYF | TGCGCCAGCAGCCCAGGAGGTATAGATACGCAGTATTTT
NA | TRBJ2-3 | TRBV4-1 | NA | CASSQIRGRGTDTQYF | TGCGCCAGCAGCCAAATCCGGGGAAGGGGCACAGATACGCAGTATTTT
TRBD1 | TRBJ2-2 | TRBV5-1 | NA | CASSPRTGNTGELFF | TGCGCCAGCAGTCCGCGGACAGGGAACACCGGGGAGCTGTTTTTT
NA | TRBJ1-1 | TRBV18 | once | CASSREDGTEAFF | TGTGCCAGCTCCCGGGAGGATGGCACTGAAGCTTTCTTT
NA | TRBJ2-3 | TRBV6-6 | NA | CASSHQIYMDTQYF | TGTGCCAGCAGTCACCAGATTTACATGGATACGCAGTATTTT
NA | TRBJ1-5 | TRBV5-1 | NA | CASSLGYGLDQPQHF | TGCGCCAGCAGCTTGGGGTACGGTTTAGATCAGCCCCAGCATTTT
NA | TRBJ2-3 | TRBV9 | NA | CASSVRAEGNTQYF | TGTGCCAGCAGCGTACGAGCGGAGGGAAATACGCAGTATTTT
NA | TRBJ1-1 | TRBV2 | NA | CASSMRTEAFF | TGTGCCAGCAGTATGAGGACTGAAGCTTTCTTT
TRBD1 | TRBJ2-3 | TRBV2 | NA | CASSRTGGTDTQYF | TGTGCCAGCAGTCGGACAGGGGGCACAGATACGCAGTATTTT
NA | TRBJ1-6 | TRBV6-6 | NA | CASSSRWGRANSPLHF | TGTGCCAGCAGTTCCCGGTGGGGCAGGGCTAATTCACCCCTCCACTTT
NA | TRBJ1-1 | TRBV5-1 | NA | CASSLAEWTADAFF | TGCGCCAGCAGCTTGGCCGAGTGGACAGCTGACGCTTTCTTT
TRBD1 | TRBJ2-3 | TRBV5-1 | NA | CASSGQGGTDTQYF | TGCGCCAGCAGTGGACAGGGTGGCACAGATACGCAGTATTTT
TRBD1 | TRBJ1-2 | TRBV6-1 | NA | CASSFLGQYGYTF | TGTGCCAGCAGTTTTCTGGGACAGTATGGCTACACCTTC
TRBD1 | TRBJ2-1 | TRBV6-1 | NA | CASSDIDRGRREQFF | TGTGCCAGCAGTGATATCGACAGGGGGCGCAGGGAGCAGTTCTTC
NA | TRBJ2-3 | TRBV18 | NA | CASSHARTWDTQYF | TGTGCCAGCTCTCATGCTCGGACTTGGGATACGCAGTATTTT
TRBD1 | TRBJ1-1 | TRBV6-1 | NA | CASSQGAANTEAFF | TGTGCCAGCAGTCAGGGGGCTGCGAACACTGAAGCTTTCTTT
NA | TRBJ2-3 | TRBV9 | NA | CASSVEGVSRTDTQYF | TGTGCCAGCAGCGTAGAGGGAGTGAGTCGCACAGATACGCAGTATTTT